The 12 T cell receptor beta chains given below trace back to one sample, sequenced in a study of T cells after yellow fever vaccination. One entry per CDR3 protein, called by TCRdb with MiXCR from the 5' RACE reads. The table lists under 300,000 distinct CDR3 sequences, 10% to 15% of them singletons. Material: CD4+ T cells sorted from PBMCs, obtained 45 days after the yellow fever booster vaccination. The receptors come from a man between 25 and 39 years old who received the YFV17D yellow fever vaccine.

This clonotype showed up just a few times. The chain has TRBV20-1 and TRBJ1-2; D is possibly TRBD1 (5 bases). Germline V gene sequence: CDR1 DFQATT, CDR2 SNEGSKA (reference sequence). This CDR3 spans 13 amino acids. Trimming cost V 4 bases and J 5 bases, with 14 bases left between them. The CDR3 sequence is CSATMGRTYGYTF. Written as DNA, the CDR3 is TGCAGTGCTACCATGGGACGGACATATGGCTACACCTTC.

The chain recombines TRBV6-1 with TRBJ2-7; 10 positions agree with TRBD2. J was trimmed by 4 bases and V by 3 bases; bases with no gene match: 9. Germline CDR1 and CDR2: MNHNS and SASEGT. This CDR3 is built from 16 residues. Here the CDR3 reads CASSETQREGLYEQYF. CDR3 nucleotide sequence: TGTGCCAGCAGTGAGACCCAGCGGGAGGGCCTTTACGAGCAGTACTTC.

V is TRBV5-1 and J is TRBJ1-1; a weak D match, TRBD1 (6 bases). V was trimmed by 4 bases and J by 3 bases, leaving 13 bases between them. The V gene's germline CDR1 is SGHRS and CDR2 YFSETQ. This CDR3 region has 14 residues. Here the CDR3 reads CASSIDRTDTEAFF. CDR3 coding DNA: TGCGCCAGCAGCATAGACCGGACAGACACTGAAGCTTTCTTT. The variable domain in full, completed from reference TRBV5-1 and TRBJ1-1, reads KAGVTQTPRYLIKTRGQQVTLSCSPISGHRSVSWYQQTPGQGLQFLFEYFSETQRNKGNFPGRFSGRQFSNSRSEMNVSTLELGDSALYLCASSIDRTDTEAFFGQGTRLTVV.

CDR3 DNA sequence: TGTGCCAGCAGTTTAAGGGGAGAAGGGGCTCAGTACTTC. Protein sequence: CASSLRGEGAQYF. This chain links TRBV27 with TRBJ2-4; TRBD1 or TRBD2 may be the D gene (5 bases each). Germline V gene lookup returns CDR1 MNHEY and CDR2 SMNVEV (reference sequence). The V end was cut by 2 bases, the J end by 12 bases, with 14 bases between. The CDR3 extends over 13 amino acids.

A few counts support this clonotype. The chain employs TRBV7-8 and TRBJ2-5, with D possibly being TRBD1 or TRBD2 (5 bases each). Trimming removed 3 bases from V and 1 base from J, with 24 bases in between. This CDR3 contains 19 residues. Germline assignment: CDR1 SGHVS and CDR2 FQNEAQ. The CDR3 spells CASSFRPPSRLGVQETQYF. CDR3 sequence (DNA): TGTGCCAGCAGCTTTCGACCCCCGTCCCGGTTGGGGGTCCAAGAGACCCAGTACTTC. The entire variable domain, with the rest obtained from reference TRBV7-8 and TRBJ2-5, is as follows: GAGVSQSPRYKVAKRGQDVALRCDPISGHVSLFWYQQALGQGPEFLTYFQNEAQLDKSGLPSDRFFAERPEGSVSTLKIQRTQQEDSAVYLCASSFRPPSRLGVQETQYFGPGTRLLVL.

The chain uses TRBV14 and TRBJ2-1; TRBD1 aligns across 8 bases. The CDR3 has 14 residues. Losses at the gene ends were 1 base for V and 6 bases for J; bases not matched to a gene: 2. Germline loops: CDR1 SGHDN, CDR2 FVKESK. The CDR3: CASSQVRGRNEQFF. For the CDR3, the DNA is TGTGCCAGCAGCCAAGTCAGGGGGCGCAATGAGCAGTTCTTC.

The gene calls are TRBV4-3 and TRBJ2-7; the match to TRBD2 covers 7 bases. Trimming removed 4 bases from V and 2 bases from J; junction bases left unmatched: 8. This CDR3 has 15 residues. CDR1 and CDR2 (germline): LGHNA, YSLEER. CDR3 residues: CASSPVASGTYEQYF. The CDR3 nucleotides are TGCGCCAGCAGCCCCGTGGCTAGCGGTACCTACGAGCAGTACTTC.

The chain couples TRBV30 to TRBJ2-1; a possible D gene is TRBD2 (6 bases). With 3 bases removed from V and 6 bases from J, the gap between germline ends came to 6 bases. The CDR3 has 11 residues. The germline V gene has CDR1 GTSNPN and CDR2 SVGIG (reference sequence). The CDR3 is CAWREGNEQFF. In nucleotides, the CDR3 is TGTGCCTGGAGGGAGGGCAATGAGCAGTTCTTC.

The gene calls are TRBV29-1 and TRBJ2-3; the D call may be TRBD1 or TRBD2 (5 bases each). The V end lost 4 bases, the J end lost 0 bases, and 14 bases lay between the germline ends. CDR1 SQVTM and CDR2 ANQGSEA come from the germline V gene. The CDR3 covers 15 residues. The CDR3 here is CSVGRGAVSTDTQYF. In DNA form, the CDR3 reads TGCAGCGTTGGGCGAGGGGCAGTTAGCACAGATACGCAGTATTTT.

The chain has TRBV24-1 and TRBJ2-3, with 7 bases identical to TRBD2. V shed 7 bases, J shed 3 bases, and the junction held 3 bases outside the gene matches. The CDR3 runs to 13 residues. Per the germline V gene, CDR1 is KGHDR and CDR2 is SFDVKD. The CDR3 region is CATSPSGTDTQYF. The DNA of the CDR3 is TGTGCCACCAGCCCTAGCGGAACAGATACGCAGTATTTT.

The J gene is TRBJ2-3, the V gene TRBV7-2; D not resolved. Trimming left V 4 bases short and J 4 bases short, with 15 bases between. The germline CDR1 and CDR2 sequences are SGHTA and FQGNSA. The CDR3 totals 15 residues. CDR3 residues: CASSYRAQGSDTQYF. The CDR3 DNA sequence: TGTGCCAGCAGCTATCGGGCCCAAGGATCAGATACGCAGTATTTT.

This sequence joins TRBV12-3 or TRBV12-4 and TRBJ1-5; D gene uncertain. The CDR3 is 12 residues long. V lost 4 bases to trimming and J lost 4 bases, with 5 bases between them. The CDR3 sequence: CASSSINQPQHF. CDR3 bases: TGTGCCAGCAGTTCGATAAATCAGCCCCAGCATTTT.